This TCR beta chain was captured by sequencing in a study of CD8 T cells in Susac syndrome. Trimming removed 4 bases at V and 4 bases at J, with 10 bases between. Per the germline V gene, CDR1 is MNHNS and CDR2 is SASEGT. The CDR3 sequence is 14 residues long. With random hexamers, roughly 0.5 to 1 ug RNA was reverse transcribed. TCRdb processed the immunoSEQ multiplex PCR reads anew with MiXCR; each CDR3 protein has one entry. This sample has 150,000 or so distinct CDR3 sequences; just under 95% occur once, and the top ten carry 0.13%. The receptor comes from a human donor in good health. The V gene is TRBV6-1, the J gene TRBJ2-2; perhaps TRBD2 as D (5 bases). Material for sequencing was CD4+ T cells from PBMCs. The CDR3 spells CASSVLVGTGELFF. The CDR3 bases are TGTGCCAGCAGTGTACTAGTTGGCACCGGGGAGCTGTTTTTT.